This entry describes one T cell receptor (beta chain). The antigen is undetermined. V lost 2 bases and J 3 bases, leaving 16 bases between the germline ends. Germline V gives CDR1 KGHSY, CDR2 FQNENV. The CDR3 loop spans 16 amino acids. This sample stems from a study of response to subunit inactivated influenza vaccine. Study results and limitations: The authors put forward the suggestion that each seasonal influenza vaccination may bring in only a limited number of new T cells.

In TCRdb, the RT-PCR reads were re-called with MiXCR into one record per CDR3 protein. The table has about 160,000 distinct CDR3 sequences, roughly a tenth seen once. The sequence came from a man aged 50-60 years who received an inactivated influenza vaccine. This chain connects TRBV16 to TRBJ1-1, with a tentative D call TRBD1 (5 bases). The specimen was non-naive T cells sorted from PBMCs, collected more than 35 days after vaccination. CDR3 in DNA: TGTGCCAGCAGCCAAGCGGAGGGGCGGCGTGACACTGAAGCTTTCTTT. This sequence encodes CASSQAEGRRDTEAFF.